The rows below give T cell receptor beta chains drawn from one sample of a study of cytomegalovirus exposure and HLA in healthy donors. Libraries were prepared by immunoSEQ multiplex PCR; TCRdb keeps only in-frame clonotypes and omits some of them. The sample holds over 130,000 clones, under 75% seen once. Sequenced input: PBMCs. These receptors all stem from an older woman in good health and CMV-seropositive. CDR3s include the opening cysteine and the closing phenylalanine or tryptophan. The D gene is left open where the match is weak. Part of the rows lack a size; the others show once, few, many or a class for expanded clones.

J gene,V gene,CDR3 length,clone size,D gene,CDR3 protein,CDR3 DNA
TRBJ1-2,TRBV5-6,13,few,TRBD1,CASSGQGAGGYTF,TGTGCCAGCAGCGGACAGGGAGCAGGGGGCTACACCTTC
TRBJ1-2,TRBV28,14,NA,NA,CASGSPQGIYGYTF,TGTGCCAGCGGTTCCCCGCAGGGTATCTATGGCTACACCTTC
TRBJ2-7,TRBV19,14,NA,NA,CASSIVQGPYEQYF,TGTGCCAGTAGTATCGTACAGGGTCCCTACGAGCAGTACTTC
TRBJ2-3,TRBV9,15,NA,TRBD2,CASSLTSGRIDTQYF,TGTGCCAGCAGCCTAACTAGCGGGAGGATAGATACGCAGTATTTT
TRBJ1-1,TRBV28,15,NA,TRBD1,CASRMTGVANTEAFF,TGTGCCAGCAGAATGACAGGGGTGGCGAACACTGAAGCTTTCTTT
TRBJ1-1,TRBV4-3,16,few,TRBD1,CASSQYYRGSNTEAFF,TGCGCCAGCAGCCAATATTACAGGGGATCGAACACTGAAGCTTTCTTT
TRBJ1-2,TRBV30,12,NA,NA,CAWSGSERGYTF,TGTGCCTGGAGTGGGTCAGAGAGGGGCTACACCTTC
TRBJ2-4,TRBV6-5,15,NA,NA,CASSYGRQGENIQYF,TGTGCCAGCAGTTACGGGAGGCAGGGGGAAAACATTCAGTACTTC
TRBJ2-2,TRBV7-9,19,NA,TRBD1,CASSATGTGVSEDTGELFF,TGTGCCAGCAGCGCAACCGGGACAGGGGTTTCGGAGGACACCGGGGAGCTGTTTTTT
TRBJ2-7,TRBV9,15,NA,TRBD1,CASSVGQGLSYEQYF,TGTGCCAGCAGCGTGGGACAGGGGCTCTCCTACGAGCAGTACTTC
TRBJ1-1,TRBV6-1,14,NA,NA,CASSLTGLNTEAFF,TGTGCCAGCAGTTTGACAGGTTTGAACACTGAAGCTTTCTTT
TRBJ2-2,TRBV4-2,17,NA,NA,CASSPLQPPGGTGELFF,TGTGCCAGCAGCCCCCTCCAGCCCCCAGGAGGCACCGGGGAGCTGTTTTTT
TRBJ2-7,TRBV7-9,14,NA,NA,CASSLAGPLTEQYF,TGTGCCAGCAGCTTAGCCGGTCCCCTCACCGAGCAGTACTTC
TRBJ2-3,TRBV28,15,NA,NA,CASPPGAGITDTQYF,TGTGCCAGCCCGCCCGGGGCGGGGATCACAGATACGCAGTATTTT
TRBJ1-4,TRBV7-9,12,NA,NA,CAIWGGDEKLFF,TGTGCCATCTGGGGGGGGGATGAAAAACTGTTTTTT
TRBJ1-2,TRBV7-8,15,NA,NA,CASSLVAGQSYGYTF,TGTGCCAGCAGCTTAGTCGCGGGGCAATCCTATGGCTACACCTTC
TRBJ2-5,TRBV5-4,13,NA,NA,CASSFRDEETQYF,TGTGCCAGCAGCTTCCGGGATGAGGAGACCCAGTACTTC
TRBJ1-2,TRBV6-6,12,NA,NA,CASKEGDYGYTF,TGTGCCAGCAAAGAGGGGGACTATGGCTACACCTTC
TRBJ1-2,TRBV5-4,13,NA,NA,CASSLEGGYGYTF,TGTGCCAGCAGCTTGGAAGGAGGGTATGGCTACACCTTC
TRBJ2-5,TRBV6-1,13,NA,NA,CASSVPGQETQYF,TGTGCCAGCAGTGTACCAGGGCAAGAGACCCAGTACTTC
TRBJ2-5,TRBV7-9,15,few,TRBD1,CASSQAQGATETQYF,TGTGCCAGCAGCCAAGCCCAGGGGGCTACGGAGACCCAGTACTTC